This T cell receptor (beta chain) was found in a study of cytomegalovirus exposure and HLA in healthy donors. Study-wide points: According to the study, 160 or so TCR beta chains were cytomegalovirus-associated. Accurate prediction of most subjects' HLA-A and HLA-B alleles from TCR beta sequences was reported.

This PCR relied on a set of 60 Vbeta primers and 13 Jbeta primers. TCRdb keeps only in-frame clones here, not all; method: immunoSEQ multiplex PCR. The sample consists of about 100,000 clones, approximately 85% of them appearing once. As regards this clone: Its specificity is not known.

CDR3 size: 16 residues. Germline CDR1 MNHNS, CDR2 SASEGT. The junction had 7 bases not matched to a gene; V was cut back by 3 bases and J by 5 bases. V usage is TRBV6-1 and J usage is TRBJ2-2; 9 nucleotides align to TRBD2. Input material: PBMCs. The origin of this receptor is a man younger than 40 in good health and CMV-seronegative. The CDR3 region is CASSDPGTSRTGELFF. In DNA form, the CDR3 reads TGTGCCAGCAGTGATCCCGGGACTAGCAGGACCGGGGAGCTGTTTTTT.